Each of the 5 T cell receptor beta chains below was sequenced from the same sample in a study of CD8 T cells in Susac syndrome. With random hexamers, roughly 0.5 to 1 ug RNA was reverse transcribed. Via MiXCR, TCRdb re-called the immunoSEQ multiplex PCR reads, giving one row per CDR3 protein. The data show roughly 150,000 distinct CDR3 sequences, nearly 97% seen once. The material sequenced was CD8+ T cells from PBMCs. These receptors were obtained from a human donor with multiple sclerosis.

This sequence joins TRBV3-1 and TRBJ2-1; D is perhaps TRBD1 or TRBD2 (6 bases each). This CDR3 has 16 amino acids. The germline V gene encodes CDR1 LGHDT and CDR2 YNNKEL (reference sequence). V was shortened by 0 bases and J by 8 bases, with 17 bases between the two germline ends. The CDR3 loop reads CASSQEWGASFDEQFF. For the CDR3, the DNA is TGTGCCAGCAGCCAAGAGTGGGGGGCCTCGTTTGATGAGCAGTTCTTC.

V usage is TRBV20-1 and J usage is TRBJ1-5; TRBD1 aligns across 7 bases. After removal of 0 bases from V and 3 bases from J, the junction contained 8 bases not matched to a gene. The CDR3 sequence is 16 residues long. Germline-derived CDR1 and CDR2 are DFQATT and SNEGSKA (reference sequence). The CDR3 DNA reads TGCAGTGCTAGAGATCAGGCCAGGGGGGACAATCAGCCCCAGCATTTT. This encodes CSARDQARGDNQPQHF.

The V gene is TRBV29-1, the J gene TRBJ1-2; D ambiguous. CDR3 size: 11 residues. V lost 4 bases, J lost 5 bases, and 8 bases lay in between. In germline, CDR1 is SQVTM, CDR2 ANQGSEA. The CDR3 DNA is TGCAGCGTTGCGACGTCTTATGGCTACACCTTC. Translation: CSVATSYGYTF.

V and J are TRBV2 and TRBJ1-1; D uncertain. CDR1 is SNHLY, CDR2 FYNNEI, per germline. This CDR3 region has 14 residues. V lost 2 bases, J lost 11 bases, and 18 bases lay in between. The CDR3 coding sequence is TGTGCCAGCAGTGAACTGGCCGTTGCCGCTGGGGCTTTCTTT. It codes for CASSELAVAAGAFF.

CDR3 sequence (DNA): TGTGCCAGCAGCGTAGGGGTGGAGTGGGAGGAGACCCAGTACTTC. This gives the protein CASSVGVEWEETQYF. The rearrangement joins TRBV9 to TRBJ2-5, with D possibly matching TRBD2 (5 bases). The CDR3 extends over 15 amino acids. CDR1 SGDLS and CDR2 YYNGEE come from the germline V gene. Trimming took 0 bases from V and 5 from J, leaving 14 bases between them.